This is a list of T cell receptor beta chains from one sample in a study of blood T cell repertoires in COVID-19. Profiling relied on immunoSEQ multiplex PCR, and the TCRdb table lists in-frame clones only, not all of them. In the table there are 50,000 to 65,000 clones, 88% of which are singletons. The specimen was peripheral blood. These receptors were obtained from a man aged 50 or older with active COVID-19. The CDR3 runs from the conserved cysteine through the conserved F or W. D genes are given only for firm matches. Size is omitted from some rows. Given values are once, few, many or a class for expanded clones.

CDR3aa,CDR3nt,v_gene,d_gene,abundance,j_gene
CASSIGHPPRETQYF,TGTGCCAGCAGCATCGGCCACCCGCCGAGGGAGACCCAGTACTTC,TRBV7-7,.,.,TRBJ2-5
CASSPGQGAEAFF,TGTGCCAGCTCACCCGGACAGGGGGCTGAAGCTTTCTTT,TRBV18,TRBD1,few,TRBJ1-1
CASITQGGDTEAFF,TGTGCCAGCATCACACAGGGGGGGGACACTGAAGCTTTCTTT,TRBV6-6,TRBD1,once,TRBJ1-1
CASSVSGRGATNEKLFF,TGTGCCAGCAGCGTCTCCGGGAGGGGTGCAACTAATGAAAAACTGTTTTTT,TRBV5-4,.,.,TRBJ1-4
CASSEGGLAGERDTQYF,TGTGCCAGCAGTGAGGGAGGACTAGCGGGGGAAAGGGATACGCAGTATTTT,TRBV2,TRBD2,.,TRBJ2-3
CSVLLRETQYF,TGCAGCGTTCTATTACGGGAGACCCAGTACTTC,TRBV29-1,.,.,TRBJ2-5
CAISGVSKAGEQFF,TGTGCCATCAGTGGGGTCTCCAAAGCGGGTGAGCAGTTCTTC,TRBV10-3,.,.,TRBJ2-1
CASSHGPGNTGELFF,TGTGCCAGCAGCCACGGCCCAGGGAACACCGGGGAGCTGTTTTTT,TRBV6-2/TRBV6-3,.,few,TRBJ2-2
CASSPLGAGWSLRYNEQFF,TGTGCCAGCAGCCCGTTGGGGGCAGGGTGGAGTCTACGTTACAATGAGCAGTTCTTC,TRBV7-9,.,.,TRBJ2-1
CASTMGGSEKLFF,TGTGCCAGCACTATGGGGGGGAGTGAAAAACTGTTTTTT,TRBV7-8,.,once,TRBJ1-4
CASSRPGSMNTEAFF,TGTGCCAGCAGCCGACCGGGTTCCATGAACACTGAAGCTTTCTTT,TRBV5-6,.,.,TRBJ1-1
CASSQSKDRVPLEQYF,TGCGCCAGCAGTCAATCGAAGGACAGGGTGCCGCTCGAGCAGTACTTC,TRBV23-1,TRBD1,.,TRBJ2-7
CASSLAGQGNTEAFF,TGCGCCAGCAGCTTGGCTGGACAGGGGAACACTGAAGCTTTCTTT,TRBV5-1,TRBD1,.,TRBJ1-1
CASSLDGTGGSPLHF,TGTGCCAGCAGCTTAGACGGGACAGGGGGTTCACCCCTCCACTTT,TRBV11-3,TRBD1,.,TRBJ1-6
CASTSDRGPSTDTQYF,TGTGCCAGCACATCTGACAGGGGGCCGAGCACAGATACGCAGTATTTT,TRBV18,TRBD1,.,TRBJ2-3
CASSDYRDRVFYNSPLHF,TGTGCCAGCAGCGATTACCGGGACAGAGTTTTCTATAATTCACCCCTCCACTTT,TRBV7-9,TRBD1,.,TRBJ1-6
CASRLQGARDYGYTF,TGTGCCAGCCGTCTACAGGGGGCAAGGGACTATGGCTACACCTTC,TRBV3-1/TRBV3-2,TRBD1,.,TRBJ1-2
CASSLTGSNQPQHF,TGTGCCAGCAGCCTGACAGGCAGCAATCAGCCCCAGCATTTT,TRBV5-4,.,.,TRBJ1-5
CASKPTGGEEIDYGYTF,TGTGCCAGCAAACCAACAGGGGGCGAAGAGATAGATTATGGCTACACCTTC,TRBV21-1,.,.,TRBJ1-2
CASTKSSYNSPLHF,TGTGCCAGCACAAAAAGCTCCTATAATTCACCCCTCCACTTT,TRBV19,.,.,TRBJ1-6
CASSQDAGANVLTF,TGTGCCAGCAGCCAAGATGCGGGGGCCAACGTCCTGACTTTC,TRBV3-1/TRBV3-2,.,.,TRBJ2-6
CASSQNHRGEETQYF,TGTGCCAGCAGCCAAAACCACAGGGGGGAAGAGACCCAGTACTTC,TRBV3-1/TRBV3-2,TRBD1,.,TRBJ2-5
CAWRTGRGNTEAFF,TGTGCCTGGAGAACAGGCAGGGGAAACACTGAAGCTTTCTTT,TRBV30,.,.,TRBJ1-1
CASSLGPGRDEQYF,TGTGCCAGCAGCTTGGGCCCGGGCAGGGACGAGCAGTACTTC,TRBV5-4,.,.,TRBJ2-7
CASSQLGPEDRGGNGYTF,TGTGCCAGCAGCCAATTAGGCCCAGAAGACAGGGGTGGAAATGGCTACACCTTC,TRBV14,TRBD1,once,TRBJ1-2
CASSGHEQYF,TGTGCCAGCAGCGGCCACGAGCAGTACTTC,TRBV7-2,.,.,TRBJ2-7
CAWSPAGGGTDTQYF,TGTGCCTGGAGCCCAGCGGGGGGGGGCACAGATACGCAGTATTTT,TRBV30,TRBD2,.,TRBJ2-3
CASGPHSGGADEQFF,TGTGCCAGCGGCCCGCACAGCGGGGGGGCTGATGAGCAGTTCTTC,TRBV7-2,TRBD2,.,TRBJ2-1
CASSLRLAGHNEQFF,TGTGCCAGCAGCTTAAGACTAGCGGGGCACAATGAGCAGTTCTTC,TRBV7-7,TRBD2,.,TRBJ2-1
CASSRPSGVDTQYF,TGTGCCAGCAGTCGCCCTAGCGGCGTAGATACGCAGTATTTT,TRBV11-3,TRBD2,.,TRBJ2-3
CASSPSTGNEETQYF,TGTGCCAGCTCACCCTCGACAGGGAACGAAGAGACCCAGTACTTC,TRBV18,TRBD1,.,TRBJ2-5
CASSRGTGVETDTQYF,TGTGCCAGCAGCCGAGGGACAGGGGTGGAAACAGATACGCAGTATTTT,TRBV16,TRBD1,.,TRBJ2-3
CASSPTISNSNQPQHF,TGTGCCAGCTCACCAACGATCTCTAATAGCAATCAGCCCCAGCATTTT,TRBV18,.,.,TRBJ1-5
CASSPGGTSGGASEQFF,TGTGCCAGCAGCCCGGGCGGGACTAGCGGGGGGGCCTCCGAGCAGTTCTTC,TRBV5-4,TRBD2,.,TRBJ2-1
CASSPIGSSYEQYF,TGTGCCAGCAGCCCAATTGGGAGCTCCTACGAGCAGTACTTC,TRBV7-8,.,few,TRBJ2-7
CASSSDRNQPQHF,TGTGCCAGCAGCTCAGACAGAAATCAGCCCCAGCATTTT,TRBV7-8,.,.,TRBJ1-5
CASSQDLTVNSPLHF,TGTGCCAGCAGCCAAGATTTGACAGTCAATTCACCCCTCCACTTT,TRBV4-2,.,.,TRBJ1-6
CAGGTVTDTQYF,TGTGCCGGTGGGACAGTCACAGATACGCAGTATTTT,TRBV2,TRBD1,.,TRBJ2-3
CASSLSDASRGETQYF,TGCGCCAGCAGCTTGTCGGATGCTAGTAGAGGAGAGACCCAGTACTTC,TRBV5-1,.,.,TRBJ2-5
CASSLRTGTFNYGYTF,TGTGCCAGCAGCCTTCGGACAGGGACCTTTAACTATGGCTACACCTTC,TRBV5-4,TRBD1,few,TRBJ1-2